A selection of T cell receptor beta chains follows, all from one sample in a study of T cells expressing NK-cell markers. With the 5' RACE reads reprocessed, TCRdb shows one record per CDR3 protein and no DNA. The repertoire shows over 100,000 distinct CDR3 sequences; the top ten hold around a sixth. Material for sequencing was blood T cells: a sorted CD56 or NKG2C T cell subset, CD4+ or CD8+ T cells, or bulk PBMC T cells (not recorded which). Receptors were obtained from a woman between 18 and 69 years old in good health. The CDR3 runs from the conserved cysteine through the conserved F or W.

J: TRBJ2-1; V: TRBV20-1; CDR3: CSARDYREGNEQFF
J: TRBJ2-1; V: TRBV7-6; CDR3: CASSLGSVEQFF
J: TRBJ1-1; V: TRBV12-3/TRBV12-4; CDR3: CASSLRPEAFF
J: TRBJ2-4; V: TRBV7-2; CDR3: CASSSKHELAKNIQYF
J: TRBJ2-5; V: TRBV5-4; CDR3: CASSLLPAGKTQYF
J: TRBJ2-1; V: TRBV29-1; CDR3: CSVELAGGEQFF
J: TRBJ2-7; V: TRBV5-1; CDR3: CASRPDSTSSYEQYF
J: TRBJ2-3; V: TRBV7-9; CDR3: CASSLAGGLGLADTQYF
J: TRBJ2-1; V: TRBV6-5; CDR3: CASRLAGNYNEQFF
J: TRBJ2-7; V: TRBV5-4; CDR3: CASSLDTEQYF
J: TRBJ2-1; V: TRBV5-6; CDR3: CASSLGREQFF
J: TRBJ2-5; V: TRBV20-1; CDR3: CSARGIDQTETQYF
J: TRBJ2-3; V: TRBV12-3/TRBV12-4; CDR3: CASSVVGSKGADTQYF
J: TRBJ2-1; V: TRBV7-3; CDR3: CASSSLGGRDEQFF
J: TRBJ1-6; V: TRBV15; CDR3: CATSSALGGGRINSPLHF
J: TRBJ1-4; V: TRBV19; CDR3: CASSPDSSGTNEKLFF
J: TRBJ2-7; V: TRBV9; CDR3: CASSVSSASGRYEQYF
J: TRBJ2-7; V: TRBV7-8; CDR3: CASRGSYEQYF
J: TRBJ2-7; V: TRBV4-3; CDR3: CASSQDWPRGEQYF
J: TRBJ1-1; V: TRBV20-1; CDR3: CSASLWGNTEAFF
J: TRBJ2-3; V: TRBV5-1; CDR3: CASSLTGTSGRGLTDTQYF
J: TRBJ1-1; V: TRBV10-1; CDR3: CASSEFGTGGLSDTEAFF
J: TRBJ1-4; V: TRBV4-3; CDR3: CASSQPRLGNEKLFF
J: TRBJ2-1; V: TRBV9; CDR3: CASSILAGGNEQFF
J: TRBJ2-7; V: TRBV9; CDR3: CASSVGLASGPAEEQYF
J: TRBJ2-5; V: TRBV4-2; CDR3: CASSQDWPSQETQYF
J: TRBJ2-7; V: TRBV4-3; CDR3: CASSQDLPPPGYEQYF
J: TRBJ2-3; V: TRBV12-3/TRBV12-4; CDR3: CASSQGTTSTDTQYF
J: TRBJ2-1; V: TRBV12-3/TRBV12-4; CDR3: CASSPDPQNEQFF
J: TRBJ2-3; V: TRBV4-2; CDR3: CASSQESRGDTQYF
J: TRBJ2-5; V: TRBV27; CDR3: CASSLSGGVETQYF
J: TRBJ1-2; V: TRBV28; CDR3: CASTDWGQYGYTF
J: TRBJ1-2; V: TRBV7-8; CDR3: CASSLDPTTGQGWGYTF
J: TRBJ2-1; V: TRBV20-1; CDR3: CSARDSNPYNEQFF
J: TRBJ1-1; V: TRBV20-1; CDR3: CSAPTSGDTVNTEAFF
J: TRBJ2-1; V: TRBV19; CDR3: CASSIPWTGGFYNEQFF
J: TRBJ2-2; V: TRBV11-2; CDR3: CASSSHPTGKDTGELFF
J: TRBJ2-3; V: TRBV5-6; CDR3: CASSSGTGPPSTDTQYF
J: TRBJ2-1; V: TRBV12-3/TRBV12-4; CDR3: CASCSGLDTNEQFF